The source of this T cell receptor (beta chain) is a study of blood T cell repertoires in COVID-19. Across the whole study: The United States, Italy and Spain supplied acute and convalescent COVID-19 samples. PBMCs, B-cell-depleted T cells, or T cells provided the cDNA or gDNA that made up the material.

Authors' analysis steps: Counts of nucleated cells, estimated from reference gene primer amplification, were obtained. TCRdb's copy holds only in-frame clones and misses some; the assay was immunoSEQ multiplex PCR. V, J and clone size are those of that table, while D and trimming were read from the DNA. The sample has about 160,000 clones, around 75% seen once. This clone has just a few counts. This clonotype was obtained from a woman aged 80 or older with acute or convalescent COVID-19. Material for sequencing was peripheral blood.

CDR3 residues: CASTREGEQYF. The CDR3 coding sequence is TGTGCCAGCACGCGGGAGGGCGAGCAGTACTTC. The chain carries TRBV6-6 and TRBJ2-7; 9 positions match TRBD2. Germline lookup yields CDR1 MNHNY and CDR2 SVGAGI (reference sequence). Unmatched junction bases numbered 1, after V lost 7 bases and J lost 6 bases. There are 11 residues in the CDR3.